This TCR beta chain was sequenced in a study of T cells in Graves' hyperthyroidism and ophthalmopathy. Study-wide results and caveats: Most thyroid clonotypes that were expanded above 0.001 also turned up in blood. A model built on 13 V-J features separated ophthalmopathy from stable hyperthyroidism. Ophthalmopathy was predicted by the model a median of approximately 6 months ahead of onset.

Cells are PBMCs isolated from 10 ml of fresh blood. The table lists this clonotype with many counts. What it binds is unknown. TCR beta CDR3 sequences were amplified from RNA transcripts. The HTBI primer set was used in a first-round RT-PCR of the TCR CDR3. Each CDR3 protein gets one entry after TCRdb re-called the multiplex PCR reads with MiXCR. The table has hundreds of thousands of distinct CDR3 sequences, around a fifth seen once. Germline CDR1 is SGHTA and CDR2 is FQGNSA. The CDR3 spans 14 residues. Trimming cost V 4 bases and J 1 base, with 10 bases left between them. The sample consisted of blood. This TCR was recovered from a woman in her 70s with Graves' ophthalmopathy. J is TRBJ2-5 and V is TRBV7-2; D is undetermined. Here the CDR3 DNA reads TGTGCCAGCAGCTCCTTGGACCTCCAAGAGACCCAGTACTTC. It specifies CASSSLDLQETQYF.